A single sample is the source of the 22 T cell receptor beta chains below, sequenced in a study of identifying expanded T cells in peripheral blood. The protocol was immunoSEQ multiplex PCR, while the TCRdb copy is restricted to in-frame clones and leaves out a portion. Found here are roughly 82,000 clones, around four fifths of them singletons; the top ten hold about 20%. Sequences were obtained from blood. The receptors shown here come from a person aged 18 to 69 in good health.

Here the CDR3 reads CATSRMASEPPGEQYF. CDR3 nucleotide sequence: TGTGCCACCAGCAGAATGGCTAGCGAGCCCCCTGGCGAGCAGTACTTC. The V and J genes are TRBV15 and TRBJ2-7; TRBD2 is a possible D gene (6 bases). Germline lookup yields CDR1 LNHNV and CDR2 YYDKDF (reference sequence). The CDR3 is 16 amino acids. Trimming took off 2 bases at V and 6 bases at J, with 20 bases between the two ends.

J is TRBJ2-1 and V is TRBV18; TRBD1 aligns across 7 bases. This CDR3 contains 18 residues. CDR1 KGHSH and CDR2 LQKENI come from the germline V gene. V lost 5 bases and J lost 6; bases outside the gene matches: 19. CDR3 bases: TGTGCCAGCTCATTCGCGTTCCAAGGGGGCCGGGATAGCAATGAGCAGTTCTTC. The encoded protein is CASSFAFQGGRDSNEQFF. The complete variable domain, with remaining parts taken from reference TRBV18 and TRBJ2-1, reads NAGVMQNPRHLVRRRGQEARLRCSPMKGHSHVYWYRQLPEEGLKFMVYLQKENIIDESGMPKERFSAEFPKEGPSILRIQQVVRGDSAAYFCASSFAFQGGRDSNEQFFGPGTRLTVL.

The CDR3 region has the DNA TGTGCCAGCGACGGTACTTACTCCTACGAGCAGTACTTC. Residues: CASDGTYSYEQYF. The rearrangement uses TRBV5-8 and TRBJ2-7, with D hard to call. With 7 bases removed from V and 0 bases from J, the gap between germline ends came to 11 bases. Looked up from germline, CDR1 is SGHTS and CDR2 is YDEGEE. There are 13 residues in the CDR3.

The genes are TRBV5-1 and TRBJ2-1, with TRBD1 matching 10 bases. This CDR3 contains 15 residues. The germline CDR1 and CDR2 sequences are SGHRS and YFSETQ. The trim removed 4 bases at V and 8 bases at J, leaving 9 bases unmatched. The CDR3 nucleotides are TGCGCCAGCAGCCCTATTCCGGGACAGGGGTATGAGCAGTTCTTC. The encoded protein is CASSPIPGQGYEQFF.

The V gene is TRBV5-1, the J gene TRBJ2-7; D is ambiguous. The CDR3 consists of 12 residues. Trimming shortened V by 0 bases and J by 3 bases, and 4 bases separated the two germline ends. Germline V lookup: CDR1 SGHRS, CDR2 YFSETQ. The CDR3 reads CASSLDNYEQYF. CDR3 nucleotides: TGCGCCAGCAGCTTGGACAACTACGAGCAGTACTTC.

This chain links TRBV4-1 with TRBJ2-1; D tentatively reads TRBD1 or TRBD2 (5 bases each). Germline V gene data show CDR1 as MGHRA and CDR2 as YSYEKL. The germline V and J ends were trimmed by 0 bases and 4 bases, with 10 bases remaining between them. The CDR3 has 15 amino acids. The CDR3 region is CASSQERGTYNEQFF. As DNA, the CDR3 is TGCGCCAGCAGCCAAGAGAGGGGAACTTACAATGAGCAGTTCTTC.

The chain is built from TRBV19 and TRBJ1-5, with TRBD1 matching over 7 bases. V lost 3 bases to trimming and J lost 0 bases; unmatched junction nucleotides: 14. Germline lookup yields CDR1 LNHDA and CDR2 SQIVND (reference sequence). This CDR3 comprises 19 residues. The CDR3 here is CASSILKGTESNSNQPQHF. CDR3 coding DNA: TGTGCCAGTAGTATTCTTAAAGGGACAGAGTCGAATAGCAATCAGCCCCAGCATTTT.

A remark on this clone: This specimen includes other DNA sequences encoding the same CDR3. The chain joins TRBV28 to TRBJ1-1; D call uncertain. V was trimmed by 1 base and J by 2 bases, leaving 2 bases between them. Germline loops: CDR1 MDHEN, CDR2 SYDVKM. This CDR3 spans 12 amino acids. CDR3 loop: CASSLSNTEAFF. In nucleotides, the CDR3 is TGTGCCAGCAGTTTATCCAACACTGAAGCTTTCTTT.

The chain is built from TRBV18 and TRBJ2-7; TRBD1 might be the D (5 bases). Germline V gene lookup returns CDR1 KGHSH and CDR2 LQKENI. The CDR3 totals 13 residues. V lost 2 bases to trimming and J lost 6 bases, with 11 bases between them. The CDR3 bases are TGTGCCAGCTCACCAAGGGGATCGGGCGAGCAGTACTTC. Amino acids: CASSPRGSGEQYF.

In its sample, this clone was seen a few times. The rearrangement joins TRBV4-3 to TRBJ2-7; TRBD2 matches at 10 bases. The CDR3 is made up of 15 amino acids. After removal of 1 base from V and 2 bases from J, the junction contained 2 bases not matched to a gene. Germline V gene sequence: CDR1 LGHNA, CDR2 YSLEER. Here the CDR3 DNA reads TGCGCCAGCAGCCAAGGACTAGCGGGTCCCTACGAGCAGTACTTC. Amino acids: CASSQGLAGPYEQYF.

V is TRBV25-1 and J is TRBJ2-7, with D possibly being TRBD1 (6 bases). CDR3 size: 16 residues. Trimming stripped 3 bases from V and 0 bases from J, with 15 bases between. Germline loops: CDR1 MGHDK, CDR2 SYGVNS. As DNA, the CDR3 is TGTGCCAGCAGTGACACTACAGGGCATCCCTCCTACGAGCAGTACTTC. The encoded protein is CASSDTTGHPSYEQYF.

This sequence joins TRBV19 and TRBJ2-3; 10 bases match TRBD2. The trim removed 8 bases at V and 6 bases at J, leaving 14 bases unmatched. CDR1 and CDR2 from the germline V gene are LNHDA and SQIVND (reference sequence). There are 16 residues in the CDR3. CDR3 bases: TGTGCCAGTTCTACCGAGCTAGCGGGAGATAGGGATACGCAGTATTTT. Its protein is CASSTELAGDRDTQYF.

V and J are TRBV15 and TRBJ2-4, with D perhaps TRBD1 (6 bases). Trimming cost V 0 bases and J 7 bases, with 13 bases left between them. This CDR3 is 15 amino acids long. The germline V gene has CDR1 LNHNV and CDR2 YYDKDF (reference sequence). The CDR3 loop reads CATSRDRVRGNIQYF. In nucleotides, the CDR3 is TGTGCCACCAGCAGAGATAGGGTGAGGGGGAACATTCAGTACTTC.

A single count supports this clone. The junction differs from germline at one of its ends, possibly a read error. The chain carries TRBV5-4 and TRBJ2-5; 15 nucleotides align to TRBD2. Germline V gene lookup returns CDR1 SGHNT and CDR2 YYREEE (reference sequence). The CDR3 sequence is 16 residues long. CDR3 sequence: CASSLGLAGGQETQYF. In nucleotides, the CDR3 is TGTGCCAGCAGTTTGGGACTAGCGGGAGGACAAGAGACCCAGTACTTC.

The chain has TRBV11-3 and TRBJ2-5; D uncertain. The CDR3 has 14 amino acids. The germline V and J ends were trimmed by 2 bases and 5 bases, with 12 bases remaining between them. Germline values: CDR1 SGHNT, CDR2 YENEEA. In nucleotides, the CDR3 is TGTGCCAGCAGCTTACCGGGCCATGGGGAGACCCAGTACTTC. Its protein is CASSLPGHGETQYF.

This clone was seen a handful of times. The CDR3, as DNA: TGTGCCAGTAGAGGGTGGACAGGCTCCTACGAGCAGTACTTC. It codes for CASRGWTGSYEQYF. The rearrangement joins TRBV19 to TRBJ2-7; 7 bases are shared with TRBD1. The CDR3 spans 14 residues. CDR1 is LNHDA and CDR2 is SQIVND in the germline V gene (reference sequence). The trim removed 6 bases at V and 0 bases at J, leaving 5 bases unmatched.

The genes are TRBV28 and TRBJ2-2; TRBD2 matches at 7 bases. The germline gives CDR1 MDHEN, CDR2 SYDVKM. CDR3 size: 12 residues. With 11 bases clipped from V and 5 bases from J, the junction kept 5 bases outside the gene matches. The CDR3 protein is CAGAGVTGELFF. The CDR3 DNA reads TGTGCCGGGGCGGGAGTGACCGGGGAGCTGTTTTTT.

This clone was detected only a few times. The chain has TRBV5-1 and TRBJ1-5; 8 bases align to TRBD1. The CDR3 loop spans 15 amino acids. V lost 0 bases, J lost 1 base, and 0 bases stayed unmatched. The germline gives CDR1 SGHRS, CDR2 YFSETQ. The chain's CDR3 is CASSLGTGSNQPQHF. In nucleotides, the CDR3 is TGCGCCAGCAGCTTGGGGACAGGGAGCAATCAGCCCCAGCATTTT.

Comments on this clone: Other DNA sequences in this sample translate to the same CDR3. The chain employs TRBV28 and TRBJ2-2; D is tentatively TRBD1 or TRBD2 (5 bases each). The V end was cut by 3 bases, the J end by 0 bases, with 11 bases between. The CDR3 contains 16 residues. The germline CDR1 and CDR2 sequences are MDHEN and SYDVKM. CDR3 loop: CASSLGRGPNTGELFF. The DNA for the CDR3 is TGTGCCAGCAGTTTGGGCCGGGGCCCGAACACCGGGGAGCTGTTTTTT.

The chain links TRBV10-3 to TRBJ2-1, with TRBD2 matching over 8 bases. Trimming took 2 bases from V and 6 from J; bases not matched to a gene: 6. CDR3 length: 15 amino acids. Per germline, CDR1 ENHRY and CDR2 SYGVKD. DNA for the CDR3: TGTGCCATCAGTGAGGGGCTAGCGGGTTCCAATGAGCAGTTCTTC. Translation gives CAISEGLAGSNEQFF.

This clone was seen just once. The chain has TRBV7-2 and TRBJ1-2; D call uncertain. This CDR3 comprises 14 residues. Per the germline V gene, CDR1 is SGHTA and CDR2 is FQGNSA. V lost 1 base to trimming and J lost 2 bases, with 8 bases between them. The CDR3 coding sequence is TGTGCCAGCAGCTTAGGTCTAGTAAACTATGGCTACACCTTC. Its protein product is CASSLGLVNYGYTF.

This clone was observed a single time. This chain connects TRBV5-1 to TRBJ2-1, with 10 bases identical to TRBD2. The V gene end was trimmed by 1 base and the J gene end by 2 bases; junction bases not matched to a gene: 3. CDR3 length: 16 amino acids. The germline gives CDR1 SGHRS, CDR2 YFSETQ. This CDR3 is CASSLWTSGTYNEQFF. DNA of the CDR3: TGCGCCAGCAGCTTGTGGACTAGCGGCACCTACAATGAGCAGTTCTTC.